The entry below gives a single TCR beta chain sequence along with its context. This clonotype has more than one count but fewer than ten. Its binding antigen is unknown. No base quality values were provided; no much bigger clone lies one nucleotide off. To demonstrate the VDJtools post-analysis software, TCR beta repertoires were profiled from the peripheral blood of about 13 young patients with multiple sclerosis. The patients with multiple sclerosis were children and adolescents between roughly 6 and 16 years of age. The sample comes from a study of post-analysis software for immune sequencing data (dated by TCRdb to 2013 to 2016). Background for the entire study: The recorded disease courses included relapsing-remitting, secondary progressive and progressive-relapsing multiple sclerosis, and some patients had no subtype annotation. The patient repertoires were compared against more than 10 previously published healthy control repertoires obtained from donors aged 6 to 25 years. A subset of samples was prepared in parallel using single-end sample barcoding, then pooled and co-amplified after Illumina adapter ligation. The paper's findings and limits, for the study overall: Significantly lower normalized Chao1 diversity was found in multiple sclerosis patients than in controls, suggesting substantial peripheral T-cell clonal expansion. Significantly higher frequencies in patients than in controls were found for roughly 5 TRBV segments, including TRBV5-6, TRBV5-1 and TRBV20-1. Direct clustering with F measure revealed strong co-clustering of samples prepared in the same batch, which led to a batch-effect correction. The multiple sclerosis patient group was slightly younger than the control group.

The germline V gene (reference sequence) specifies DFQATT as CDR1 and SNEGSKA as CDR2. Reading from cysteine to phenylalanine, the CDR3 counts 15 amino acids. Only the CDR3 portion is preserved as DNA: 45 bases, with reading frame beginning at the first base. Trimming accounts for 5 bases at V and 2 bases at J, while the number of junction bases matched to no gene is 8. Library generation was performed with PCR. For sequencing, an Illumina HiSeq 2500 was employed. Unique molecular identifiers were incorporated into TCR beta cDNA libraries to reduce PCR and sequencing biases. Per 1 to 10 million input T cells, some 500,000 cDNA molecules were obtained, such that each molecule approximated one T cell. Patient libraries were prepared and sequenced with the same protocol used for the earlier healthy control dataset. Within a given batch, samples were prepared together, multiplexed and sequenced on the same HiSeq lane. Per the authors' processing: Raw barcoded reads were processed with MIGEC, discarding single-read molecular identifier groups before consensus assembly and CDR3 extraction. Clonotype tables were post-analysed with VDJtools, normalizing diversity by down-sampling all datasets to the smallest sample size. To correct batch-related cross-sample contamination, repertoire overlap clustering matched CDR3 amino acid sequences but not nucleotide sequences. TCRdb ran its own pipeline on the public reads, namely fastp trimming at Q25 and MiXCR clone calling, and kept in-frame beta chains. Merged by CDR3 protein, the rows form single entries marked with the most common genes and DNA. These V and J calls are TCRdb output, not the study's own analysis. The sample table records a few hundred thousand distinct CDR3 sequences; roughly 36% of these occur just once. The ten largest clonotypes hold roughly 13% of the sample.

Sequencing was carried out using blood. The chain is assembled from TRBV20-1 and TRBJ2-3, with 9 middle bases fitting TRBD1. The receptor was derived from a girl between 10 and 17 years old with multiple sclerosis. CDR3 protein: CSAGTGGRVTDTQYF. The DNA is TGCAGTGCTGGTACAGGGGGCCGTGTCACAGATACGCAGTATTTT.